The rows below give T cell receptor beta chains drawn from one sample of a study of blood T cell repertoires in COVID-19. Using immunoSEQ multiplex PCR, the repertoire was profiled, and TCRdb retains in-frame clones only, with some absent. The table lists about 88,000 clones, under 90% of them singletons. Sequencing was done on a sample of peripheral blood. Every receptor here comes from a woman in her seventies with acute or convalescent COVID-19. Each CDR3 is given with its conserved first and last residue. The D gene is left open where the match is weak. Rows may omit the clone size; those that give it use once, few, many or a size class.

. . TRBJ1-5 TRBV12-5 TGTGCTAGTGGTTCCCGACTGACTGATCAGCCCCAGCATTTT CASGSRLTDQPQHF
. once TRBJ2-6 TRBV19 TGTGCCAGTAGTATATATCTAACGGGGACTGGGGCCAACGTCCTGACTTTC CASSIYLTGTGANVLTF
TRBD2 . TRBJ2-2 TRBV2 TGTGCCAGCATTAAGGGTCTAGCGGGGATCACCGGGGAGCTGTTTTTT CASIKGLAGITGELFF
. . TRBJ2-2 TRBV29-1 TGCAGCGTTCGTTATACCGGGGAGCTGTTTTTT CSVRYTGELFF
. . TRBJ2-1 TRBV6-5 TGTGCCAGCATGATGTTGGGGGGGCTTGGAGAGCAGTTCTTC CASMMLGGLGEQFF
. . TRBJ2-2 TRBV5-1 TGCGCCAGCAGCTTGCTTACGGACTTGAACACCGGGGAGCTGTTTTTT CASSLLTDLNTGELFF
TRBD2 . TRBJ2-5 TRBV7-2 TGTGCCAGCAGCTTATACGGCAGCGGGGTCCAAGAGACCCAGTACTTC CASSLYGSGVQETQYF
TRBD1 . TRBJ1-2 TRBV7-9 TGTGCCAGCAGCCCGGGACAGGGGGGCTATGGCTACACCTTC CASSPGQGGYGYTF
. . TRBJ1-1 TRBV19 TGTGCCAGTAGTTATACAGAGAACACTGAAGCTTTCTTT CASSYTENTEAFF
. few TRBJ2-2 TRBV10-3 TGTGCCATCAGTGGGAGGGGTACCACTTTAAACACCGGGGAGCTGTTTTTT CAISGRGTTLNTGELFF
. . TRBJ2-6 TRBV27 TGTGCCAGCAGCCCCGGGGGTGCTGGGGCCAACGTCCTGACTTTC CASSPGGAGANVLTF
. . TRBJ2-1 TRBV18 TGTGCCAGCTCACCACCAGGGGGTCTTGAGCAGTTCTTC CASSPPGGLEQFF
TRBD2 . TRBJ2-3 TRBV19 TGTGCCAGTAGTCCAAGGACTAGCGATGGCACAGATACGCAGTATTTT CASSPRTSDGTDTQYF
. once TRBJ1-1 TRBV14 TGTGCCAGCAGCCAAGAGCTGGGAGACCTGAAGCTTTTCTTT CASSQELGDLKLFF
. . TRBJ2-3 TRBV5-1 TGCGCCAGCAGCCCCGCCCGCCCCGGGGGCACAGATACGCAGTATTTT CASSPARPGGTDTQYF